The 18 T cell receptor beta chains listed next were all sequenced from one sample in a study of blood T cell repertoires in COVID-19. Generated by immunoSEQ multiplex PCR, the TCRdb table keeps only in-frame clones and is missing some. Among hundreds of thousands of clones listed, roughly 90% were seen once. Sample: PBMCs or T cells enriched from blood (not recorded which). These receptors all come from a woman aged 40 to 55 who had recovered from COVID-19.

This clone was detected only a few times. This chain uses TRBV10-1 with TRBJ2-7; 7 bases agree with TRBD1. V dropped 6 bases and J dropped 2; count of bases not matched to a gene: 7. CDR3 length: 14 amino acids. Germline V lookup: CDR1 WNHNN, CDR2 SYGVQD (reference sequence). The chain's CDR3 is CASSTGTETYEQYF. For the CDR3, the DNA is TGCGCCAGCAGCACCGGGACAGAGACCTACGAGCAGTACTTC.

The rearrangement uses TRBV27 and TRBJ1-2; D ambiguous. With 2 bases removed from V and 1 base from J, the gap between germline ends came to 11 bases. The CDR3 sequence is 15 residues long. Germline V lookup: CDR1 MNHEY, CDR2 SMNVEV (reference sequence). The CDR3: CASSLGGEINYGYTF. CDR3 bases: TGTGCCAGCAGTTTAGGCGGGGAAATTAACTATGGCTACACCTTC.

The chain has TRBV28 and TRBJ2-7; D is perhaps TRBD2 (7 bases). The CDR3 has 16 residues. Trimming took off 1 base at V and 3 bases at J, with 16 bases between the two ends. From germline, CDR1 is MDHEN and CDR2 SYDVKM. CDR3 DNA: TGTGCCAGCAGTTTATCGGGGGGACAAAACCTCTACGAGCAGTACTTC. It yields the protein CASSLSGGQNLYEQYF.

The V gene is TRBV7-9, the J gene TRBJ1-5; no reliable D call. This CDR3 is 17 amino acids long. From germline, CDR1 is SEHNR and CDR2 FQNEAQ (reference sequence). Trimming left V 1 base short and J 2 bases short, with 15 bases between. CDR3 DNA: TGTGCCAGCAGCTTAGGGGAGAGACTTGGGGGCAATCAGCCCCAGCATTTT. This sequence encodes CASSLGERLGGNQPQHF.

J is TRBJ2-1 and V is TRBV6-2 or TRBV6-3; the match to TRBD2 covers 7 bases. Germline CDR1 is MNHEY and CDR2 is SVGEGT. The CDR3 length is 13 residues. Trimming took 0 bases from V and 9 from J; bases not matched to a gene: 2. Here the CDR3 reads CASSYSGGSEQFF. The CDR3 DNA is TGTGCCAGCAGTTACTCGGGAGGGAGTGAGCAGTTCTTC.

This clone was found once. The chain has TRBV4-1 and TRBJ1-1; 9 bases line up with TRBD1. Trimming removed 4 bases from V and 5 bases from J; junction bases left unmatched: 2. This CDR3 has 13 residues. From germline, CDR1 is MGHRA and CDR2 YSYEKL. The CDR3 sequence is CASSPGTGTEAFF. The CDR3 nucleotides read TGCGCCAGCAGCCCGGGGACAGGGACTGAAGCTTTCTTT.

This rearrangement joins TRBV4-2 to TRBJ2-7; 9 bases are a match to TRBD1. This CDR3 spans 16 amino acids. V shed 2 bases, J shed 5 bases, and the junction held 10 bases outside the gene matches. CDR1 LGHNA and CDR2 YNFKEQ come from the germline V gene. This CDR3 reads CASSQRTGTGSDEQYF. In DNA form, the CDR3 reads TGTGCCAGCAGCCAAAGAACCGGGACAGGGAGTGACGAGCAGTACTTC.

This sequence joins TRBV7-2 and TRBJ2-3; D is unresolved. This CDR3 spans 16 amino acids. The V gene's germline CDR1 is SGHTA and CDR2 FQGNSA. Trimming pared 2 bases from V and 4 bases from J, leaving 16 bases between. CDR3: CASSLKSSVSADTQYF. CDR3 nucleotides: TGTGCCAGCAGCTTAAAATCTTCTGTCAGTGCAGATACGCAGTATTTT.

This chain links TRBV15 with TRBJ1-2, with a possible D match to TRBD1 (6 bases). CDR1 and CDR2 from the germline V gene are LNHNV and YYDKDF (reference sequence). The CDR3 has 16 amino acids. V lost 1 base and J 5 bases, leaving 17 bases between the germline ends. The CDR3 spells CATSRGGTGSLYGYTF. The CDR3 bases are TGTGCCACCAGCAGAGGGGGCACAGGGTCTTTGTATGGCTACACCTTC.

This chain uses TRBV19 with TRBJ1-1; 7 bases agree with TRBD1. The CDR3 length is 15 residues. CDR1 and CDR2 from the germline V gene are LNHDA and SQIVND (reference sequence). The V segment lost 5 bases and the J segment 3 bases; nucleotides outside the gene matches: 9. The CDR3 loop is CASSLRDTGDTEAFF. CDR3 nucleotides: TGTGCCAGTAGTCTTCGGGACACAGGGGACACTGAAGCTTTCTTT. Full variable domain (outside the CDR3, taken from reference TRBV19 and TRBJ1-1): DGGITQSPKYLFRKEGQNVTLSCEQNLNHDAMYWYRQDPGQGLRLIYYSQIVNDFQKGDIAEGYSVSREKKESFPLTVTSAQKNPTAFYLCASSLRDTGDTEAFFGQGTRLTVV.

This chain connects TRBV11-3 to TRBJ2-1; 10 bases line up with TRBD2. CDR3 length equals 14 residues. The germline V gene has CDR1 SGHNT and CDR2 YENEEA. Trimming cost V 4 bases and J 7 bases; bases outside gene matches: 4. CDR3 sequence: CASSSLAGVNEQFF. CDR3 DNA: TGTGCCAGCAGCTCGCTAGCGGGAGTGAATGAGCAGTTCTTC.

V gene TRBV7-3 combines with J gene TRBJ1-2; D gene ambiguous. V lost 1 base, J lost 8 bases, and 14 bases lay in between. CDR3 length: 14 residues. Germline values: CDR1 SGHTA, CDR2 FQGTGA. The CDR3 region has the DNA TGTGCCAGCAGCTTAAGGGCTGGGTTTGACGGCTACACCTTC. Translating it yields CASSLRAGFDGYTF.

The chain recombines TRBV4-2 with TRBJ1-4; 9 bases fit TRBD1. This CDR3 contains 16 residues. Losses at the gene ends were 1 base for V and 4 bases for J; bases not matched to a gene: 4. CDR1 and CDR2 from the germline V gene are LGHNA and YNFKEQ. DNA of the CDR3: TGTGCCAGCAGCCAAGCCCTGGGACAGGGTAATGAAAAACTGTTTTTT. Residues: CASSQALGQGNEKLFF.

The gene calls are TRBV18 and TRBJ1-1, with D tentatively TRBD1 (6 bases). Germline V gives CDR1 KGHSH, CDR2 LQKENI. The V and J ends lost 2 bases and 8 bases respectively, with 15 bases between them. The length of the CDR3 is 14 residues. The CDR3 DNA reads TGTGCCAGCTCACCAATTCAGGACAGAGTCGAAGCTTTCTTT. This encodes CASSPIQDRVEAFF.

The chain links TRBV28 to TRBJ2-6; D might be TRBD2 (6 bases). This CDR3 region has 18 residues. CDR1 and CDR2 (germline): MDHEN, SYDVKM. With 6 bases removed from V and 0 bases from J, the gap between germline ends came to 18 bases. CDR3 sequence (DNA): TGTGCCAGCAGGGGACCGGGGGAAACCGTCTCTGGGGCCAACGTCCTGACTTTC. As protein: CASRGPGETVSGANVLTF.

The chain carries TRBV5-1 and TRBJ1-2; perhaps TRBD1 as D (6 bases). Germline V gene lookup returns CDR1 SGHRS and CDR2 YFSETQ. The CDR3 runs 14 residues. The ends were cut back, 4 bases at V and 3 bases at J, with 13 bases in the middle. This CDR3 reads CASSGTGLDYGYTF. In DNA form, the CDR3 reads TGCGCCAGCAGCGGTACAGGGTTGGACTATGGCTACACCTTC.

This chain joins TRBV6-2 or TRBV6-3 and TRBJ2-5; 7 nucleotides agree with TRBD1. The CDR3 is made up of 15 amino acids. J gave up 2 bases and V 2 bases, and 5 bases lay outside the gene matches. Germline loops: CDR1 MNHEY, CDR2 SVGEGT. The CDR3 DNA is TGTGCCAGCAGTTACACAGGGGACACTCAAGAGACCCAGTACTTC. It translates to CASSYTGDTQETQYF.

V gene TRBV7-9 combines with J gene TRBJ2-1; TRBD1 agrees at 12 bases. The CDR3 is made up of 15 amino acids. V was pared by 5 bases and J by 10 bases, with 9 bases of the junction left unmatched. Germline CDR1 SEHNR, CDR2 FQNEAQ (reference sequence). CDR3 nucleotide sequence: TGTGCCAGCAGCCCCACGGGACAGGGGGCGCGGGAGCAGTTCTTC. It specifies CASSPTGQGAREQFF. Looking up the rest from reference TRBV7-9 and TRBJ2-1 gives the full variable domain: DTGVSQNPRHKITKRGQNVTFRCDPISEHNRLYWYRQTLGQGPEFLTYFQNEAQLEKSRLLSDRFSAERPKGSFSTLEIQRTEQGDSAMYLCASSPTGQGAREQFFGPGTRLTVL.